This T cell receptor (beta chain) came from a study of human T cells and chemical hapten exposure. TCRdb reanalysed the RACE reads using MiXCR and keeps one entry per CDR3 protein. Here the sample spans roughly 49,000 distinct CDR3 sequences, about 4.5% being singletons. The table lists this clonotype with many counts. The CDR3 consists of 19 residues. With V trimmed by 4 bases and J by 4 bases, 15 bases remained unmatched. Time point noted: healthy volunteer bleed at 2 weeks. The total RNA was obtained from whole blood that was not fractionated. The sample comprised whole blood. This chain links TRBV12-3 or TRBV12-4 with TRBJ2-2; 10 positions agree with TRBD1. This clonotype originated in a female donor in good health. Some clones in this sample may be carry-over from other donors' samples. CDR3 coding DNA: TGTGCCAGCAGTTATTACGACAGGGGGCGAATATCGGGCACCGGGGAGCTGTTTTTT. This codes for CASSYYDRGRISGTGELFF.